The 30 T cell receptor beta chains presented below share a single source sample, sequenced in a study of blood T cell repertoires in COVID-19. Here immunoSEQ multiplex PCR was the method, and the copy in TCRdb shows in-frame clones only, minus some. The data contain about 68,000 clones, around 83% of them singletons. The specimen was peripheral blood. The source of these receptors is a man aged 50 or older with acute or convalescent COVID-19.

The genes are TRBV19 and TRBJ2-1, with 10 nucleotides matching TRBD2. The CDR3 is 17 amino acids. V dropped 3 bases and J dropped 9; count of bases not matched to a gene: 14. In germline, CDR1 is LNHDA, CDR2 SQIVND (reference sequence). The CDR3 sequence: CASSIRGLAGDSSEQFF. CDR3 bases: TGTGCCAGTAGTATCCGCGGGCTAGCGGGAGATTCAAGTGAGCAGTTCTTC. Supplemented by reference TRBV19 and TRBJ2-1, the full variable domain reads DGGITQSPKYLFRKEGQNVTLSCEQNLNHDAMYWYRQDPGQGLRLIYYSQIVNDFQKGDIAEGYSVSREKKESFPLTVTSAQKNPTAFYLCASSIRGLAGDSSEQFFGPGTRLTVL.

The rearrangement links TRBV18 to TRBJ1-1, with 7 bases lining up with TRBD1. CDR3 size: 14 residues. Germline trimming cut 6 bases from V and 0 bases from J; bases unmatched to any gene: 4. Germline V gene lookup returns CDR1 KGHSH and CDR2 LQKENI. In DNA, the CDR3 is TGTGCCAGCTCCGAGACAGGGCTGAACACTGAAGCTTTCTTT. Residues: CASSETGLNTEAFF.

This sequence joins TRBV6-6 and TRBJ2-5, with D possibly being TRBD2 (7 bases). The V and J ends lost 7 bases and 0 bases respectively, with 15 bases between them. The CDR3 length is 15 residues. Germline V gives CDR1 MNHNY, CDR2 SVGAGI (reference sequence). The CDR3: CASTDGGRNQETQYF. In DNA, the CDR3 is TGTGCCAGCACTGACGGGGGGCGGAACCAAGAGACCCAGTACTTC.

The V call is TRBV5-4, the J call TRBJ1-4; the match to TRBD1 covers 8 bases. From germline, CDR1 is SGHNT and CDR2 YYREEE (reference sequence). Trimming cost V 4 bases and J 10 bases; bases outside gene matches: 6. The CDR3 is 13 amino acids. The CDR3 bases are TGTGCCAGCAGCCAGGACAGGGCGGGAAAACTGTTTTTT. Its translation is CASSQDRAGKLFF.

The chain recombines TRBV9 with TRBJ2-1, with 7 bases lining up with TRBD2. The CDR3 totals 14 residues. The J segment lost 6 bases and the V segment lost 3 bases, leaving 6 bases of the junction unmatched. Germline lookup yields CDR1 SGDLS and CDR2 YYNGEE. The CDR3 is CASSASLALNEQFF. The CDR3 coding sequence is TGTGCCAGCAGCGCCTCACTAGCGCTCAATGAGCAGTTCTTC.

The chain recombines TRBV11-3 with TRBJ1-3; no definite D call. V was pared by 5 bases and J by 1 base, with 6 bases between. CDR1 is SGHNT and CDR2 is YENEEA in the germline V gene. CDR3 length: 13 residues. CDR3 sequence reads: CASSVRSGNTIYF. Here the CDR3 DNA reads TGTGCCAGCAGCGTCAGGTCTGGAAACACCATATATTTT.

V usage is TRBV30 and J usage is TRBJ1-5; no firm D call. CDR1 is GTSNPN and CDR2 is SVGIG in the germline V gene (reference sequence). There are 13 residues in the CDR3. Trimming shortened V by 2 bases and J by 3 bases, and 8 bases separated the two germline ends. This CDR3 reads CAWSSRYNQPQHF. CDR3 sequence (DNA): TGTGCCTGGAGTTCCAGGTACAATCAGCCCCAGCATTTT.

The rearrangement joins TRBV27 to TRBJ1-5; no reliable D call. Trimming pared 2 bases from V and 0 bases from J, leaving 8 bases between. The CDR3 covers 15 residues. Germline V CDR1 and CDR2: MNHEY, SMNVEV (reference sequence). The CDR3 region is CASSLEGYSNQPQHF. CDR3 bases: TGTGCCAGCAGTTTAGAGGGTTATAGCAATCAGCCCCAGCATTTT.

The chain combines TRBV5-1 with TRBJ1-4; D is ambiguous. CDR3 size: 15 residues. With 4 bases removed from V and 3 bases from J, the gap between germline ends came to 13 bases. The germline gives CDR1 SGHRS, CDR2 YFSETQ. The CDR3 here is CASSVLPGANEKLFF. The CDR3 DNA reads TGCGCCAGCAGCGTCCTTCCCGGGGCTAATGAAAAACTGTTTTTT.

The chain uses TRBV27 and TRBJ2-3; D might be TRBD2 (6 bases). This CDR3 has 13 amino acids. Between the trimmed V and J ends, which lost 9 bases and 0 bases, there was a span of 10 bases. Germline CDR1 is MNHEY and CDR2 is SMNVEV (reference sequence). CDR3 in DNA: TGTGCCAGGCGGGGAGATAGCACAGATACGCAGTATTTT. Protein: CARRGDSTDTQYF.

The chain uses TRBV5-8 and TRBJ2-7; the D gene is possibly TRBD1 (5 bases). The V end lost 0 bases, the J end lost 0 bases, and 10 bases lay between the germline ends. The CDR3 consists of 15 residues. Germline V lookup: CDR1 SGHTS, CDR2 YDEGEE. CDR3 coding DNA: TGTGCCAGCAGCTTGGGTCAGGGTAACTCCTACGAGCAGTACTTC. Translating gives CASSLGQGNSYEQYF.

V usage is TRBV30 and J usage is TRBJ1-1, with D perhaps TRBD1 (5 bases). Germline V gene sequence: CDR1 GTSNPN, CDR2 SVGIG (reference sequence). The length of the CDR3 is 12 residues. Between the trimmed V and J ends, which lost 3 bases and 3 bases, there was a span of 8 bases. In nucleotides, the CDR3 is TGTGCCTGGAGCAGGGCTCACACTGAAGCTTTCTTT. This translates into CAWSRAHTEAFF.

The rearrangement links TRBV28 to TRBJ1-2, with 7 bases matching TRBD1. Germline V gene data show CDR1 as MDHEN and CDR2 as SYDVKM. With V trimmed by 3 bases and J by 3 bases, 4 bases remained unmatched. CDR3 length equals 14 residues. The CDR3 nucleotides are TGTGCCAGCAGTTTCAAGGACAGGCACTATGGCTACACCTTC. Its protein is CASSFKDRHYGYTF.

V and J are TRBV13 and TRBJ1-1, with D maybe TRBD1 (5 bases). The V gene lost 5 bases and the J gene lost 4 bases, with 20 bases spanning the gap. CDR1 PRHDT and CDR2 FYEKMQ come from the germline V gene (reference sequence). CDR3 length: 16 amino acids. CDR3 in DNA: TGTGCCAGCAGCCTAGACCCACGGGGGGATGGCACTGAAGCTTTCTTT. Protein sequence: CASSLDPRGDGTEAFF. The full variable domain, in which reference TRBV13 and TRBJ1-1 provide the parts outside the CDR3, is AAGVIQSPRHLIKEKRETATLKCYPIPRHDTVYWYQQGPGQDPQFLISFYEKMQSDKGSIPDRFSAQQFSDYHSELNMSSLELGDSALYFCASSLDPRGDGTEAFFGQGTRLTVV.

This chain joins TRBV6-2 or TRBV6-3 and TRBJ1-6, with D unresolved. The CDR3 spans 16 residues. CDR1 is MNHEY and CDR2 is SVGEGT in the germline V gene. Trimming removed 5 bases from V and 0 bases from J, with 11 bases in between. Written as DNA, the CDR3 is TGTGCCAGCAGTAACCACCCGAGCTCCTATAATTCACCCCTCCACTTT. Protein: CASSNHPSSYNSPLHF.

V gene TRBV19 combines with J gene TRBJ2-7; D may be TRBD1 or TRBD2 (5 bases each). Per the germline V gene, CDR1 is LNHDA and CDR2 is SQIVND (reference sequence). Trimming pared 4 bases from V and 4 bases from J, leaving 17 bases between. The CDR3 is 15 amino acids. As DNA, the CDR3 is TGTGCCAGTAGTAAAGACAGAAGTGGACTTTACGAGCAGTACTTC. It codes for CASSKDRSGLYEQYF.

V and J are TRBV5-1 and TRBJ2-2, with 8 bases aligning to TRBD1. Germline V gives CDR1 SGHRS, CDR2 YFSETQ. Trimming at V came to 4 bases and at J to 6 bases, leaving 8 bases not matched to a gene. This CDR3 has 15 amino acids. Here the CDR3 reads CASSPGTGGPGELFF. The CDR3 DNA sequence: TGCGCCAGCAGCCCAGGGACAGGTGGACCCGGGGAGCTGTTTTTT.

CDR3 nucleotide sequence: TGCGCCAGCAGTGACCTACACCGGGACAGGTCCACAGATACGCAGTATTTT. It encodes CASSDLHRDRSTDTQYF. V is TRBV10-1 and J is TRBJ2-3; 8 bases align to TRBD1. CDR3 length: 17 residues. J gave up 2 bases and V 3 bases, and 10 bases lay outside the gene matches. Germline V gene data show CDR1 as WNHNN and CDR2 as SYGVQD (reference sequence).

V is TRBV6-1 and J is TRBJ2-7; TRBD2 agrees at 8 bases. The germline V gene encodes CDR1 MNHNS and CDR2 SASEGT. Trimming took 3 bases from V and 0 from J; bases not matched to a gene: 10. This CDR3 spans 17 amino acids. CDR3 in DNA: TGTGCCAGCAGTGATCCCGGGGGAGGGACTAGCTCCTACGAGCAGTACTTC. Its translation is CASSDPGGGTSSYEQYF.

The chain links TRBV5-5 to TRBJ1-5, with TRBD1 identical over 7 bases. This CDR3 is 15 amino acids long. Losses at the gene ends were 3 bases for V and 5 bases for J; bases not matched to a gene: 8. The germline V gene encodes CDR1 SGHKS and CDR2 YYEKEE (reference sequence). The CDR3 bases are TGTGCCAGCAGCTCGAGGACAGGTCAGGATCAGCCCCAGCATTTT. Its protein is CASSSRTGQDQPQHF.

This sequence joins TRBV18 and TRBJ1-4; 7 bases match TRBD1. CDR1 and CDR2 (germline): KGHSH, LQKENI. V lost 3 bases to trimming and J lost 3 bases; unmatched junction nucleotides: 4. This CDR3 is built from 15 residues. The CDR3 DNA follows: TGTGCCAGCTCACCCTACGGGACAGCTAATGAAAAACTGTTTTTT. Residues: CASSPYGTANEKLFF.

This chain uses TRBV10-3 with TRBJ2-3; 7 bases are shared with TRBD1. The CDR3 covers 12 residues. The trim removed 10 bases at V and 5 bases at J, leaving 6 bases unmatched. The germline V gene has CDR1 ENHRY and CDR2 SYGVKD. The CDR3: CASKTGLDTQYF. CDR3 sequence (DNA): TGTGCCAGCAAGACAGGGTTAGATACGCAGTATTTT.

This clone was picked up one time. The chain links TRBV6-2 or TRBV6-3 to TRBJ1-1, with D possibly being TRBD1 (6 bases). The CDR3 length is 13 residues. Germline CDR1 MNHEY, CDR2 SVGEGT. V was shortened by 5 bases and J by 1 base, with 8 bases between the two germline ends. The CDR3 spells CASSRGGNTEAFF. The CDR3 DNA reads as TGTGCCAGCAGTCGAGGGGGGAACACTGAAGCTTTCTTT.

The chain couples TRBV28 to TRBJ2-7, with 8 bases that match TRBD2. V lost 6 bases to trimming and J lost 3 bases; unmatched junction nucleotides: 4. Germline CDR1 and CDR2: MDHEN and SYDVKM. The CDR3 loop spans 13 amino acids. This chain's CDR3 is CASRREEGYEQYF. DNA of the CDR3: TGTGCCAGCAGGCGGGAGGAAGGCTACGAGCAGTACTTC.

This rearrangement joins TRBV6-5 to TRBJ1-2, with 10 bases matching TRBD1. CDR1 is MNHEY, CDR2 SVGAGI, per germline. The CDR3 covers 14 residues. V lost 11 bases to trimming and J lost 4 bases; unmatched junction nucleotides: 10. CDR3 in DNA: TGTGCCGGGTTGACAGGGGGCGCCCTCTATGGCTACACCTTC. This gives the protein CAGLTGGALYGYTF.

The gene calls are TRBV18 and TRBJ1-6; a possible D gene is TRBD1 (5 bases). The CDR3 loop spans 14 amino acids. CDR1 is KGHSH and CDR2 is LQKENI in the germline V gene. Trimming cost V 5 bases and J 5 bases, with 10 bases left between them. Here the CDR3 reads CASSATVNNSPLHF. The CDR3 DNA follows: TGTGCCAGCTCAGCGACAGTAAATAATTCACCCCTCCACTTT.

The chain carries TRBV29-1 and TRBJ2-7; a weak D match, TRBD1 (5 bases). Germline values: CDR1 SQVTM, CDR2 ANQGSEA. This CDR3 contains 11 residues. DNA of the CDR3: TGCAGTTATATGACAGTATACGAGCAGTACTTC. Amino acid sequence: CSYMTVYEQYF.

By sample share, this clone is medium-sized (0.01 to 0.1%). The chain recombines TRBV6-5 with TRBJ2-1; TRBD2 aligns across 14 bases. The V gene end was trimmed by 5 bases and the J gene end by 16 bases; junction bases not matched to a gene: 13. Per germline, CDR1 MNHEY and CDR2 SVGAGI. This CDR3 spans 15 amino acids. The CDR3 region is CASSLETSGGGRSFF. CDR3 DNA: TGTGCCAGCAGTCTTGAGACTAGCGGGGGGGGCCGGTCTTTCTTC.

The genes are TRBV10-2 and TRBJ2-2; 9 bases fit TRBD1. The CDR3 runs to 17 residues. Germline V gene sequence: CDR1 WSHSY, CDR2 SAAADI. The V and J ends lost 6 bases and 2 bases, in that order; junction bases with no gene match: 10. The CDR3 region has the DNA TGCGCCAGCAGACTGGACAGGGGCTGGGGTAACACCGGGGAGCTGTTTTTT. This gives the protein CASRLDRGWGNTGELFF.

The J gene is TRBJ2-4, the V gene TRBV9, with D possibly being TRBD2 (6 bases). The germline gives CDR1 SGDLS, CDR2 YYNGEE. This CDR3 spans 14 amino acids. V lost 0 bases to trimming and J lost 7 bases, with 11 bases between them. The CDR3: CASSVVSSANIQYF. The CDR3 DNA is TGTGCCAGCAGCGTAGTATCTAGCGCCAACATTCAGTACTTC.